The following is a TCR beta chain sequence with its context. The data were obtained in a study of OX40 agonist ivuxolimab in advanced cancers. Study as a whole: Hepatocellular carcinoma, melanoma, renal cell or head and neck cancer was diagnosed in the dose-escalation patients.

In germline, CDR1 is KGHSH, CDR2 LQKENI. V was pared by 3 bases and J by 7 bases, with 21 bases between. The length of the CDR3 is 17 residues. Anyone with autoimmune disease history or systemic immunosuppression was excluded. Peripheral blood came from all dose cohorts at three timepoints. Profiled with immunoSEQ multiplex PCR; TCRdb holds only in-frame clones, not every one. The sample has roughly 97,000 clones, around 85% seen once. Sample: CD4+ or CD8+ T cells sorted from blood, taken in a trial of the OX40 agonist ivuxolimab. The sequence derives from an adult with an advanced solid tumor such as melanoma, head and neck, liver or kidney cancer. This chain uses TRBV18 with TRBJ2-2; weak D call: TRBD1 (7 bases). This chain's CDR3 is CASSPGLQDRPHGELFF. The CDR3 coding sequence is TGTGCCAGCTCACCGGGACTCCAGGACAGGCCTCACGGGGAGCTGTTTTTT. Full variable domain (missing parts from reference TRBV18 and TRBJ2-2): NAGVMQNPRHLVRRRGQEARLRCSPMKGHSHVYWYRQLPEEGLKFMVYLQKENIIDESGMPKERFSAEFPKEGPSILRIQQVVRGDSAAYFCASSPGLQDRPHGELFFGEGSRLTVL.